This T cell receptor (beta chain) is from a study of T-cell reconstitution after alpha-beta-depleted transplantation in children. Researchers prepared the TCRbeta library using unique molecular identifiers, the study reports. One entry per CDR3 protein results from TCRdb running MiXCR on the PCR reads. This table has around 140,000 distinct CDR3 sequences, about 9% appearing once. CDR3 length: 12 amino acids. V was clipped by 8 bases and J by 4 bases, with 11 bases between them. Germline V CDR1 and CDR2: MDHEN, SYDVKM. The receptor's source is a female patient aged 2-9 years who had a stem cell transplant for congenital amegakaryocytic thrombocytopenia, so the T cells may come from the graft donor. The rearrangement joins TRBV28 to TRBJ1-2; possible D gene TRBD1, 5 bases. This specimen was PBMCs, mostly from graft donor cells, taken 180 days after TCRalphabeta/CD19-depleted stem cell transplant. CDR3 nucleotides: TGTGCCAGCCGGGCGGGGCCCTATGGCTACACCTTC. Amino acid sequence: CASRAGPYGYTF.